The T cell receptor beta chain under discussion was sequenced for a study of T cells in Graves' hyperthyroidism and ophthalmopathy (dated by TCRdb to about 2019). Context from the whole study: Peripheral blood was collected at initial diagnosis, before any treatment. TCR V-J signatures able to tell the groups apart were searched for in a discovery cohort of approximately 95 patients, of whom more than 40 had Graves' ophthalmopathy and 57 had stable Graves' hyperthyroidism. Whether ophthalmopathy could be predicted prospectively was tested in an independent validation cohort made up of under 20 hyperthyroidism patients plus 17 patients who later progressed to ophthalmopathy. The 75 to 100 discovery patients were divided at random into training and test sets in a 7:3 ratio. In addition, the study compared T-cell repertoires in thyroid tissue and in blood from 6 or 7 Graves' hyperthyroidism patients. After blood sampling, hyperthyroidism patients were treated with methimazole at a starting dose of 30 mg daily, and ophthalmopathy patients were treated with high-dose intravenous methylprednisolone. TCR Vbeta CDR3 sequencing of 130 to 150 peripheral blood samples (under 45 ophthalmopathy, about 74 hyperthyroidism and approximately 17 progressor patients) is reported in the paper.

Amplification of TCR beta CDR3 regions was carried out from RNA transcripts. The first round of RT-PCR for the TCR CDR3 was performed with the HTBI primer set and the Qiagen OneStep RT-PCR kit. A second multiplex PCR round built the libraries, followed by size selection and purification. Libraries were sequenced paired-end with 100 bp reads on an Illumina HiSeq2000. As for the original processing: SOAPnuke was used to process the raw data, with reads discarded if the reads contained adapters or uncalled bases, had a mean Phred below 15, or lacked an exact constant-primer or identifier match. High-quality paired reads were merged using COPE v1.2.5, and each unique nucleotide sequence was defined as a clonotype. MiTCR v1.1 was used to align clonotypes to the IMGT TRBV, TRBD and TRBJ reference segments. The analysis included only V-J combinations with a frequency above 0.0001, which together covered roughly 99% of the repertoires. The TCS score was defined as the ratio of F50 (clonal expansion) to E x V (chaos), calculated using BLOSUM62-based TCRdist between CDR3 peptides within each V-J. Welch's t-statistics and random forest reduced just over 500 V-J features to 10 to 15, which were used in a naive Bayes classifier (R e1071). Clones were called with MiXCR by TCRdb after fastp trimmed the public reads at Q25, and only in-frame beta chains were retained. Identical CDR3 protein sequences are pooled into one entry, listed with their most common genes and DNA. The V and J calls and clone size come from TCRdb's table, not from the authors' own analysis. The sample yields about 530,000 distinct CDR3 sequences; roughly 17% were counted once. The ten largest account for approximately 18% of the sample.

At the junction V is shortened by 0 bases and J by 7 bases, with 16 bases in between. The germline V gene (reference sequence) yields DFQATT for CDR1 and SNEGSKA for CDR2. The CDR3 numbers 15 residues from cysteine through phenylalanine. Only CDR3 DNA remains: 45 bases, in frame from the first base. This clonotype was seen a handful of times. Its target antigen remains unknown. No qualities accompany the bases; no much larger clone lies one base away. Points the paper makes about the study in general: A 13 V-J signature model separated ophthalmopathy from stable hyperthyroidism, with approximately 87% sensitivity and about 81% specificity in cross-validation and 80%/75% in testing. No statistical method was used to fix the sample size in advance, and group allocation was not hidden from the investigators. Most expanded thyroid clonotypes (frequency above 0.001) were also found in blood, which suggests that blood repertoires may mirror thyroid immune responses. During validation, the model predicted progression to ophthalmopathy a median of around 7 months ahead of onset, with around 71% sensitivity and less than 85% specificity.

Ophthalmopathy patients had moderately to severely active disease, Clinical Activity Score of at least 3, NOSPECS grade of at least 4, and duration under 3 months. The study excluded patients with uncontrolled infections, other autoimmune diseases, pregnancy or lactation. Diagnoses were based on clinical symptoms, serum thyroxine and TRAb, thyroid ultrasound and orbital computed tomography. PBMCs were isolated from 10 ml of fresh peripheral blood by Ficoll-Paque density gradient centrifugation. Trizol reagent was used to extract total RNA, and RNA quality was then checked on an Agilent 2100 Bioanalyzer.

The V and J genes are TRBV20-1 and TRBJ2-1, with an unclear D gene assignment. What was sequenced was blood. The receptor comes from a woman aged 18-29 years with Graves' ophthalmopathy. The nucleotide sequence is TGCAGTGCTAGAGACACTATTGGAACTTTAAATGAGCAGTTCTTC. Its coded protein is CSARDTIGTLNEQFF.